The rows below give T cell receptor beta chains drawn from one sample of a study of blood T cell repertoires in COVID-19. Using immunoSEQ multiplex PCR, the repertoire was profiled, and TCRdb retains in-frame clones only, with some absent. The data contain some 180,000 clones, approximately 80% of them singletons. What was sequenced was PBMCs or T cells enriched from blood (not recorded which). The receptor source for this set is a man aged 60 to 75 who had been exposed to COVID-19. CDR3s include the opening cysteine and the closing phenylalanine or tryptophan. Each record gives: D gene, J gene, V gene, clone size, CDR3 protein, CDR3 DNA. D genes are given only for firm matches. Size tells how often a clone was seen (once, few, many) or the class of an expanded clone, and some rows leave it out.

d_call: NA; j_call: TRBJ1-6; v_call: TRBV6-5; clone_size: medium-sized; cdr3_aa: CASSYSEGWDSPLHF; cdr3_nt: TGTGCCAGCAGTTACTCGGAGGGGTGGGATTCACCCCTCCACTTT
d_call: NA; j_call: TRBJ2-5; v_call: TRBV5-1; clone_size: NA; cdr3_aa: CASSEDRDTGETQYF; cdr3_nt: TGCGCCAGCAGCGAAGACCGGGACACTGGAGAGACCCAGTACTTC
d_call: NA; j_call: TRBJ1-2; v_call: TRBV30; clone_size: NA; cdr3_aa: CAWMEGRGSYGYTF; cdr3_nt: TGTGCCTGGATGGAGGGCCGGGGAAGCTATGGCTACACCTTC
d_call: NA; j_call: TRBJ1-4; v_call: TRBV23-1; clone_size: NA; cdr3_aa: CASSGAGACSTNEKLFF; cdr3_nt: TGCGCCAGCAGCGGGGCGGGGGCCTGTTCAACTAATGAAAAACTGTTTTTT
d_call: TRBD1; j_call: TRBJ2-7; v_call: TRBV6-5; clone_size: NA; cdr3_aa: CASTLGQGGRHEQYF; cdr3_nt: TGTGCCAGCACCTTAGGACAGGGGGGACGCCACGAGCAGTACTTC
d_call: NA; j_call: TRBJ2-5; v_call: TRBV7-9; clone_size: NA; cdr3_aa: CASSSSYPPETQYF; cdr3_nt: TGTGCCAGCAGCTCTAGCTATCCCCCCGAGACCCAGTACTTC
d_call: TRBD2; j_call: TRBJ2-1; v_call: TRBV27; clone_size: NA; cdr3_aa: CASSLLAGGPRNEQFF; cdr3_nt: TGTGCCAGCAGCTTACTAGCGGGAGGCCCTCGCAATGAGCAGTTCTTC
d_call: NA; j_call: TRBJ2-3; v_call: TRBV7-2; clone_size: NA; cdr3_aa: CASSTSRTSTDTQYF; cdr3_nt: TGTGCCAGCAGCACCTCAAGGACTAGCACAGATACGCAGTATTTT
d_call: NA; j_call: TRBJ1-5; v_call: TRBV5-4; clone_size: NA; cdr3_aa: CASSLAGGGNQPQHF; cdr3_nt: TGTGCCAGCAGCTTGGCTGGGGGCGGCAATCAGCCCCAGCATTTT
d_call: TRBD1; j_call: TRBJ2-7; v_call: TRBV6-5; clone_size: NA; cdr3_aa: CASSYRTGYSYEQYF; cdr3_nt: TGTGCCAGCAGTTACCGGACAGGGTATTCCTACGAGCAGTACTTC
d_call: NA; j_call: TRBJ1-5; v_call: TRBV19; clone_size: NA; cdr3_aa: CASGIGAQPQHF; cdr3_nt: TGTGCCAGTGGTATTGGGGCTCAGCCCCAGCATTTT
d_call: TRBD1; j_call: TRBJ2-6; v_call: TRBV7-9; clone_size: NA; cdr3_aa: CASSISFGQVFPGANVLTF; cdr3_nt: TGTGCCAGCAGCATAAGTTTCGGACAGGTGTTCCCTGGGGCCAACGTCCTGACTTTC